These 30 T cell receptor beta chains were all obtained from the same sample, sequenced in a study of cytomegalovirus exposure and HLA in healthy donors. Primers: 60 Vbeta forward and 13 Jbeta reverse. TCRdb's copy holds only in-frame clones and misses some; the assay was immunoSEQ multiplex PCR. The data hold about 180,000 clones, with 70% to 80% observed a single time. The material sequenced was PBMCs. These receptors all come from a male donor in good health and CMV-seronegative.

V usage is TRBV28 and J usage is TRBJ2-7; D not certain. This CDR3 has 13 residues. Trimming took 1 base from V and 2 from J, leaving 6 bases between them. Germline values: CDR1 MDHEN, CDR2 SYDVKM. CDR3: CASSLYGTYEQYF. The DNA of the CDR3 is TGTGCCAGCAGTTTATACGGTACCTACGAGCAGTACTTC.

The rearrangement links TRBV10-3 to TRBJ2-5; D gene unclear. The CDR3 has 13 residues. CDR1 and CDR2 from the germline V gene are ENHRY and SYGVKD. Deletions cut 2 bases from V and 0 bases from J, with 4 bases between. The CDR3 nucleotides are TGTGCCATCAGTGAGCCTCACCAAGAGACCCAGTACTTC. It is translated as CAISEPHQETQYF.

The chain employs TRBV10-2 and TRBJ2-7, with 8 bases fitting TRBD2. Trimming took 3 bases from V and 5 from J; bases not matched to a gene: 6. Germline CDR1 is WSHSY and CDR2 is SAAADI. There are 14 residues in the CDR3. CDR3 nucleotide sequence: TGCGCCAGCAGTGAAACGGGAGGGGCCCACGAGCAGTACTTC. Translation gives CASSETGGAHEQYF.

This CDR3 reads CASSYASSGNTIYF. CDR3 in DNA: TGTGCCAGCAGCTATGCGAGCTCTGGAAACACCATATATTTT. The chain employs TRBV27 and TRBJ1-3; D uncertain. CDR1 is MNHEY and CDR2 is SMNVEV in the germline V gene (reference sequence). V dropped 6 bases and J dropped 0 bases, with 9 bases sitting between them. The CDR3 is made up of 14 amino acids.

The chain has TRBV5-8 and TRBJ1-5; 8 bases match TRBD1. Germline V gene sequence: CDR1 SGHTS, CDR2 YDEGEE. The trim removed 3 bases at V and 2 bases at J, leaving 4 bases unmatched. The CDR3 is 15 amino acids. The CDR3, as DNA: TGTGCCAGCAGCTCCCAGGGGGCCCGCAATCAGCCCCAGCATTTT. This codes for CASSSQGARNQPQHF.

The chain couples TRBV5-1 to TRBJ2-7, with TRBD1 identical over 9 bases. Germline loops: CDR1 SGHRS, CDR2 YFSETQ. V lost 2 bases, J lost 4 bases, and 7 bases stayed unmatched. This CDR3 region has 15 residues. CDR3 sequence: CASSLQGAQGYEQYF. CDR3 DNA: TGCGCCAGCAGCTTACAGGGGGCGCAGGGTTACGAGCAGTACTTC.

This chain uses TRBV6-6 with TRBJ1-3; tentative D call: TRBD1 (6 bases). Trimming removed 5 bases at V and 1 base at J, with 9 bases between. Germline V gives CDR1 MNHNY, CDR2 SVGAGI (reference sequence). The CDR3 runs 14 residues. CDR3 sequence (DNA): TGTGCCAGCAGTCCACAGGGTTCTGGAAACACCATATATTTT. Amino acid sequence: CASSPQGSGNTIYF.

Comments on this clone: Relative to the germline gene, one junction end is altered; a read error may explain this. Other DNA sequences in the sample encode the same CDR3. The V and J genes are TRBV2 and TRBJ2-2; a weak D match, TRBD2 (7 bases). There are 16 residues in the CDR3. Germline CDR1 SNHLY, CDR2 FYNNEI. The CDR3 sequence: CASTSGAGAYTGELFF. CDR3 coding DNA: TGTGCCAGCACCTCAGGGGCGGGGGCCTACACTGGGGAGCTGTTTTTT.

V gene TRBV28 combines with J gene TRBJ2-1; TRBD1 agrees at 8 bases. After removal of 4 bases from V and 5 bases from J, the junction contained 7 bases not matched to a gene. Per germline, CDR1 MDHEN and CDR2 SYDVKM. CDR3 size: 15 residues. CDR3 sequence reads: CASSSDRVDNNEQFF. The CDR3, as DNA: TGTGCCAGCAGTTCGGACAGGGTAGATAACAATGAGCAGTTCTTC.

To note about this clone: The same CDR3 can be traced to other DNA sequences in this sample. The V call is TRBV6-1, the J call TRBJ1-5; TRBD1 agrees at 7 bases. Unmatched junction bases numbered 6, after V lost 6 bases and J lost 4 bases. The germline CDR1 and CDR2 sequences are MNHNS and SASEGT. The CDR3 contains 14 residues. CDR3 sequence: CASSRDRGNQPQHF. The DNA of the CDR3 is TGTGCCAGCAGCCGGGACAGAGGGAATCAGCCCCAGCATTTT.

The J gene is TRBJ1-1, the V gene TRBV6-5; tentatively, D is TRBD1 (6 bases). CDR1 and CDR2 (germline): MNHEY, SVGAGI. Trimming removed 0 bases from V and 6 bases from J, with 11 bases in between. The CDR3 spans 14 residues. In DNA, the CDR3 is TGTGCCAGCAGTTACTCGATTGGGGGCGCTGAAGCTTTCTTT. This translates into CASSYSIGGAEAFF.

The chain joins TRBV28 to TRBJ1-6; 8 nucleotides line up with TRBD1. The CDR3 extends over 15 amino acids. Germline loops: CDR1 MDHEN, CDR2 SYDVKM. With 5 bases clipped from V and 6 bases from J, the junction kept 6 bases outside the gene matches. CDR3 region: CASSLRGQGNSPLHF. The CDR3 DNA reads TGTGCCAGCAGTCTCCGAGGACAGGGTAATTCACCCCTCCACTTT.

This clone was seen only a few times. The chain couples TRBV7-9 to TRBJ2-6; D gene uncertain. The V end was cut by 1 base, the J end by 4 bases, with 5 bases between. From germline, CDR1 is SEHNR and CDR2 FQNEAQ (reference sequence). The CDR3 is 14 residues long. CDR3: CASSLGSGANVLTF. DNA for the CDR3: TGTGCCAGCAGCTTAGGGAGCGGGGCCAACGTCCTGACTTTC.

V and J are TRBV15 and TRBJ2-7; 7 bases agree with TRBD1. V lost 8 bases and J lost 3; bases outside the gene matches: 10. The V gene's germline CDR1 is LNHNV and CDR2 YYDKDF (reference sequence). The CDR3 is 14 amino acids. CDR3 nucleotides: TGTGCCACCTCGGTCGGATCAGGGGGCTACGAGCAGTACTTC. Amino acid sequence: CATSVGSGGYEQYF.

This clone was counted only a few times. CDR3 DNA: TGTGCCAGCACCGCGGGACAGGGGGCGCGCGGGGAGCTGTTTTTT. As protein: CASTAGQGARGELFF. The chain joins TRBV7-3 to TRBJ2-2; TRBD1 agrees at 12 bases. CDR3 size: 15 residues. Germline V gene lookup returns CDR1 SGHTA and CDR2 FQGTGA. V trimming: 7 bases; J trimming: 7 bases; junction bases outside the gene matches: 7.

This clone appeared a few times. V is TRBV2 and J is TRBJ1-5, with 8 bases matching TRBD1. Per the germline V gene, CDR1 is SNHLY and CDR2 is FYNNEI. CDR3 length: 17 residues. V shed 2 bases, J shed 0 bases, and the junction held 6 bases outside the gene matches. CDR3 bases: TGTGCCAGCAGTGAACCAGGGGGGACAGGTAGCAATCAGCCCCAGCATTTT. Translated, it gives CASSEPGGTGSNQPQHF.

The chain couples TRBV18 to TRBJ2-1, with TRBD2 matching over 16 bases. Trimming cost V 6 bases and J 8 bases; bases outside gene matches: 10. The germline gives CDR1 KGHSH, CDR2 LQKENI. There are 17 residues in the CDR3. Written as DNA, the CDR3 is TGTGCCAGCTCCCCCGGGACTAGCGGGGGGGCCGGCGATGAGCAGTTCTTC. Residues: CASSPGTSGGAGDEQFF.

V usage is TRBV7-3 and J usage is TRBJ2-1; maybe TRBD1 (5 bases). Germline V gene sequence: CDR1 SGHTA, CDR2 FQGTGA. The V end lost 5 bases, the J end lost 8 bases, and 13 bases lay between the germline ends. CDR3 length: 13 amino acids. CDR3 amino acids: CASSPQGWDEQFF. CDR3 in DNA: TGTGCCAGCAGCCCCCAGGGATGGGATGAGCAGTTCTTC. Looking up the rest from reference TRBV7-3 and TRBJ2-1 gives the full variable domain: GAGVSQTPSNKVTEKGKYVELRCDPISGHTALYWYRQSLGQGPEFLIYFQGTGAADDSGLPNDRFFAVRPEGSVSTLKIQRTERGDSAVYLCASSPQGWDEQFFGPGTRLTVL.

In the case of this clone: The junction does not match germline at one end; this may be a read error. The V and J genes are TRBV11-1 and TRBJ1-3, with a possible D match to TRBD1 (5 bases). From germline, CDR1 is SGHAT and CDR2 FQDESV (reference sequence). CDR3 size: 14 residues. The CDR3 region is CASSSDSTGNTMYF. CDR3 coding DNA: TGTGCCAGCAGCTCCGACAGCACTGGAAACACCATGTATTTT.

The gene calls are TRBV28 and TRBJ2-7, with 8 bases lining up with TRBD2. The V gene end was trimmed by 7 bases and the J gene end by 5 bases; junction bases not matched to a gene: 10. CDR1 is MDHEN and CDR2 is SYDVKM in the germline V gene. The CDR3 sequence is 14 residues long. In DNA, the CDR3 is TGTGCCAGCACCCGTAGCGGGGACCGGAACGAGCAGTACTTC. Translating gives CASTRSGDRNEQYF.

The chain links TRBV7-9 to TRBJ1-2; D perhaps matches TRBD1 (5 bases). With 9 bases removed from V and 4 bases from J, the gap between germline ends came to 21 bases. CDR1 is SEHNR, CDR2 FQNEAQ, per germline (reference sequence). The CDR3 is 15 amino acids. CDR3 sequence (DNA): TGTGCCAGTCAACAGGTAGCACTGGGATTCTATGGCTACACCTTC. Amino acid sequence: CASQQVALGFYGYTF.

The rearrangement joins TRBV7-2 to TRBJ1-5, with D possibly being TRBD1 (5 bases). Trimming stripped 5 bases from V and 4 bases from J, with 24 bases between. CDR1 and CDR2 (germline): SGHTA, FQGNSA. The CDR3 spans 18 residues. The CDR3 nucleotides read TGTGCCAGCAGCCGCCGCCCCCCCTCTACCGGGGGAAATCAGCCCCAGCATTTT. Protein: CASSRRPPSTGGNQPQHF.

This chain uses TRBV6-6 with TRBJ1-3; perhaps TRBD1 as D (6 bases). From germline, CDR1 is MNHNY and CDR2 SVGAGI (reference sequence). The CDR3 length is 15 residues. Trimming shortened V by 6 bases and J by 0 bases, and 12 bases separated the two germline ends. Here the CDR3 reads CASSIHRDSGNTIYF. CDR3 in DNA: TGTGCCAGCAGCATACACAGGGACTCTGGAAACACCATATATTTT.

The V gene is TRBV5-1, the J gene TRBJ1-1; D is perhaps TRBD1 (5 bases). The CDR3 sequence is 15 residues long. Germline V gene lookup returns CDR1 SGHRS and CDR2 YFSETQ. Trimming stripped 0 bases from V and 5 bases from J, with 14 bases between. CDR3 DNA sequence: TGCGCCAGCAGCTTGGCCGGGGGAGGGGAAACTGAAGCTTTCTTT. Its translation is CASSLAGGGETEAFF.

The V and J genes are TRBV6-1 and TRBJ2-3; 13 nucleotides match TRBD2. Germline lookup yields CDR1 MNHNS and CDR2 SASEGT. V lost 4 bases to trimming and J lost 6 bases; unmatched junction nucleotides: 7. This CDR3 has 16 residues. This CDR3 reads CASSASGTSGKDTQYF. CDR3 nucleotides: TGTGCCAGCAGTGCCTCCGGGACTAGCGGGAAGGATACGCAGTATTTT.

The genes are TRBV14 and TRBJ2-1; 9 nucleotides line up with TRBD2. Germline lookup yields CDR1 SGHDN and CDR2 FVKESK. This CDR3 has 15 residues. Trimming removed 4 bases from V and 4 bases from J; junction bases left unmatched: 5. CDR3 sequence reads: CASSPLAGGYNEQFF. Written as DNA, the CDR3 is TGTGCCAGCAGCCCCCTCGCGGGAGGGTACAATGAGCAGTTCTTC. Variable domain in full (rest from reference TRBV14 and TRBJ2-1): EAGVTQFPSHSVIEKGQTVTLRCDPISGHDNLYWYRRVMGKEIKFLLHFVKESKQDESGMPNNRFLAERTGGTYSTLKVQPAELEDSGVYFCASSPLAGGYNEQFFGPGTRLTVL.

V is TRBV11-3 and J is TRBJ2-7, with a weak D call TRBD1 (5 bases). CDR1 and CDR2 (germline): SGHNT, YENEEA. The germline V and J ends were trimmed by 3 bases and 2 bases, with 11 bases remaining between them. The CDR3 sequence is 14 residues long. In DNA, the CDR3 is TGTGCCAGCAGCTTTTCAGGGCCGACCTACGAGCAGTACTTC. The encoded protein is CASSFSGPTYEQYF.

V usage is TRBV5-1 and J usage is TRBJ2-7, with a weak D call TRBD2 (7 bases). With 5 bases removed from V and 7 bases from J, the gap between germline ends came to 22 bases. This CDR3 comprises 15 residues. CDR1 SGHRS and CDR2 YFSETQ come from the germline V gene. CDR3 sequence (DNA): TGCGCCAGCAGTTCCCTTGTAGGAGGGGGGGGTGAGCAGTACTTC. It yields the protein CASSSLVGGGGEQYF.

The rearrangement joins TRBV7-8 to TRBJ1-5, with a weak D call TRBD1 (6 bases). This CDR3 comprises 14 residues. Trimming shortened V by 6 bases and J by 3 bases, and 12 bases separated the two germline ends. The V gene's germline CDR1 is SGHVS and CDR2 FQNEAQ. The CDR3 bases are TGTGCCAGCAGTCCCGACAGGTACAATCAGCCCCAGCATTTT. Translating gives CASSPDRYNQPQHF. The entire variable domain, with the rest obtained from reference TRBV7-8 and TRBJ1-5, is as follows: GAGVSQSPRYKVAKRGQDVALRCDPISGHVSLFWYQQALGQGPEFLTYFQNEAQLDKSGLPSDRFFAERPEGSVSTLKIQRTQQEDSAVYLCASSPDRYNQPQHFGDGTRLSIL.

This clone is a singleton in its sample. The chain employs TRBV6-1 and TRBJ2-2, with 7 bases identical to TRBD1. The CDR3 has 14 residues. CDR1 and CDR2 from the germline V gene are MNHNS and SASEGT. V shed 9 bases, J shed 4 bases, and the junction held 8 bases outside the gene matches. CDR3 nucleotides: TGTGCCAGTCGACAGGGAGTCGTCACCGGGGAGCTGTTTTTT. Its translation: CASRQGVVTGELFF.